The T cell receptor beta chain described here comes from a study of CD8 T cells in Susac syndrome. The CDR3 sequence is 19 residues long. Germline CDR1 KGHDR, CDR2 SFDVKD. V shed 6 bases, J shed 7 bases, and the junction held 22 bases outside the gene matches. When the RNA was reverse transcribed, random hexamers were used with an input of 0.5 to 1 ug. From the immunoSEQ multiplex PCR reads, TCRdb called clonotypes with MiXCR, one entry per CDR3 protein. The sample lists tens of thousands of distinct CDR3 sequences, about 95% occurring once. V and J are TRBV24-1 and TRBJ2-2; 7 bases fit TRBD1. The source of this sequence is a human donor with Susac syndrome. Sequenced: CD8+ T cells from PBMCs. This CDR3 is CATSFGSLTGVKEDGELFF. The CDR3 bases are TGTGCCACCAGTTTTGGCAGCCTAACAGGGGTGAAGGAGGACGGGGAGCTGTTTTTT.